The TCR beta chain under discussion was sequenced for a study of blood T cell repertoires in COVID-19. Overall study context: Whether acute or convalescent, the COVID-19 samples came from the United States, Italy and Spain.

Authors' processing steps: By means of reference gene primer amplification, nucleated cell counts were estimated. The assay was immunoSEQ multiplex PCR, and TCRdb's table has in-frame clones only and misses some. The V and J calls and clone size are taken from that table; D and trimming were inferred from the DNA. In the table there are under 130,000 clones, roughly 80% of which are singletons. The CDR3 sequence is 12 residues long. Per the germline V gene, CDR1 is DFQATT and CDR2 is SNEGSKA (reference sequence). V dropped 3 bases and J dropped 4 bases, with 9 bases sitting between them. This TCR derives from an elderly woman with acute or convalescent COVID-19. The V and J genes are TRBV20-1 and TRBJ1-2; D is undetermined. The sample taken for sequencing was peripheral blood. This CDR3 is CSASLPPYGYTF. CDR3 DNA sequence: TGCAGTGCTAGTCTTCCCCCCTATGGCTACACCTTC.